This is a list of T cell receptor beta chains from one sample in a study of beta chain features in type 1 diabetes. Profiled with immunoSEQ multiplex PCR; TCRdb holds only in-frame clones, not every one. The sample contains some 500,000 clones, over 10% of which appear only once. What was sequenced was naive CD4+ T cells from blood. These receptors all come from a woman aged 18 to 35 in good health. The CDR3 runs from the conserved cysteine through the conserved F or W.

15 TRBV9 CASSVSRRSSAGYTF
17 TRBV14 CASSQSRGTRSTDTQYF
16 TRBV4-2 CASSQDFGTEPYEQYF
15 TRBV9 CASSPTAGNPLEQYF
14 TRBV14 CASSPRQGRNEQFF
15 TRBV19 CASSIVGQGTDTQYF
16 TRBV5-1 CASSPTTGISNQPQHF
15 TRBV7-2 CASSFQTTGLDTQYF
18 TRBV30 CAWSGYGGRGRSNQPQHF
16 TRBV5-1 CASSSSRDLGANEQFF
13 TRBV29-1 CSVLQEGNQPQHF
13 TRBV30 CAWRNSGSYEQYF
17 TRBV7-8 CASSRGPPGQATDTQYF
12 TRBV7-9 CASSLQGGGYTF
15 TRBV5-6 CASSRIQGFQETQYF
12 TRBV18 CASSPGRETMFF
13 TRBV7-8 CASSLGPNEKLFF
11 TRBV5-1 CASSLPGELFF
12 TRBV2 CASSDSPGGYTF
12 TRBV18 CASSPAGGKQFF
15 TRBV7-2 CASTISGTLKYEQFF
14 TRBV4-3 CASSRRGLNTEAFF
14 TRBV30 CAWSQGIMNTEAFF
13 TRBV28 CASSLKGYNEQFF
13 TRBV28 CASKPGPPSKQFF
12 TRBV25-1 CASSRFRDGYTF
15 TRBV15 CATSPSGGAYNEQFF
16 TRBV25-1 CASSEYGTGKPLEQYF
13 TRBV30 CAWSRAYSYEQYF
14 TRBV6-5 CASSSYWENYGYTF
15 TRBV14 CASSQVRGGSATQYF
11 TRBV4-3 CASSQGQTQYF
15 TRBV7-3 CASSFYGSSYNEQFF
15 TRBV9 CASSVSLVASDTQYF
15 TRBV18 CASCETSGSPETQYF
11 TRBV20-1 CSARGDREGYF
12 TRBV29-1 CSVVGGSDEQYF
14 TRBV29-1 CSVSQGARDQPQHF
14 TRBV12-5 CASGMGQGRDIQYF
18 TRBV7-2 CASSSIRGREIPVHEQFF